Presented here are 30 T cell receptor beta chains from one specimen sequenced in a study of shared clonotypes between healthy human individuals. In the naive CD8 group, cells lacked CD45RO and were positively selected for CCR7, so terminally differentiated effector memory CD45RA+ cells were left out. Sequencing was performed with immunoSEQ multiplex PCR; in TCRdb, only in-frame clones are kept and a portion is missing. The sample has 2 million to 2.5 million clones, about 95% seen once. Specimen: naive CD8+ T cells sorted from blood. These receptors all stem from a man aged 18 to 29 in good health.

This clone was seen only once. In DNA form, the CDR3 reads TGTGCCAGCAGTGAAAGTCACTCCGGGACACTACTGGGACAAGGGGCAAACTATGGCTACACCTTC. Translating gives CASSESHSGTLLGQGANYGYTF. This chain joins TRBV6-1 and TRBJ1-2, with D possibly being TRBD1 (6 bases). V dropped 2 bases and J dropped 2 bases, with 33 bases sitting between them. Germline V gene lookup returns CDR1 MNHNS and CDR2 SASEGT. The CDR3 totals 22 residues.

The rearrangement joins TRBV11-2 to TRBJ2-7; tentative D call: TRBD2 (5 bases). Looked up from germline, CDR1 is SGHAT and CDR2 is FQNNGV. The CDR3 consists of 14 residues. Trimming removed 5 bases from V and 5 bases from J, with 16 bases in between. CDR3 residues: CASSREPSSDEQYF. CDR3 in DNA: TGTGCCAGCAGCCGAGAACCTAGCAGCGACGAGCAGTACTTC.

V gene TRBV27 combines with J gene TRBJ1-5; D might be TRBD1 (6 bases). Germline V gene data show CDR1 as MNHEY and CDR2 as SMNVEV (reference sequence). Between the trimmed V and J ends, which lost 8 bases and 0 bases, there was a span of 17 bases. This CDR3 spans 16 amino acids. CDR3 DNA: TGTGCCAGCTCCCCCGGGGGGGCTCATAGCAATCAGCCCCAGCATTTT. Translation: CASSPGGAHSNQPQHF.

This clone occurred once. The genes are TRBV10-3 and TRBJ2-5; 9 bases agree with TRBD2. CDR1 is ENHRY and CDR2 is SYGVKD in the germline V gene. V lost 4 bases to trimming and J lost 1 base; unmatched junction nucleotides: 4. The CDR3 length is 15 residues. The CDR3 loop is CAISASGDLQETQYF. CDR3 DNA sequence: TGTGCCATCAGTGCTAGCGGGGATCTCCAAGAGACCCAGTACTTC.

This clone showed up just once. The V gene is TRBV7-9, the J gene TRBJ2-7, with 8 bases aligning to TRBD2. There are 15 residues in the CDR3. The V gene end was trimmed by 1 base and the J gene end by 7 bases; junction bases not matched to a gene: 9. Germline assignment: CDR1 SEHNR and CDR2 FQNEAQ (reference sequence). Written as DNA, the CDR3 is TGTGCCAGCAGCTTAGAATTAGCGGGGCTCGGGGAGCAGTACTTC. Translating gives CASSLELAGLGEQYF.

The chain combines TRBV6-5 with TRBJ1-2; 7 bases line up with TRBD1. Germline CDR1 and CDR2: MNHEY and SVGAGI. The CDR3 has 15 amino acids. Trimming at V came to 0 bases and at J to 4 bases, leaving 5 bases not matched to a gene. CDR3 coding DNA: TGTGCCAGCAGTTACTCCCCGACAGGGTCCTATGGCTACACCTTC. Its protein is CASSYSPTGSYGYTF.

V gene TRBV13 combines with J gene TRBJ2-7; 11 nucleotides align to TRBD1. Losses at the gene ends were 5 bases for V and 3 bases for J; bases not matched to a gene: 6. This CDR3 is built from 15 residues. Germline CDR1 is PRHDT and CDR2 is FYEKMQ (reference sequence). The CDR3 protein is CASSPQGQGGYEQYF. In DNA, the CDR3 is TGTGCCAGCAGCCCCCAGGGACAGGGGGGCTACGAGCAGTACTTC.

The chain carries TRBV10-3 and TRBJ2-7; 9 bases align to TRBD2. Germline V lookup: CDR1 ENHRY, CDR2 SYGVKD. The CDR3 runs to 14 residues. Trimming cost V 2 bases and J 7 bases; bases outside gene matches: 6. The CDR3 DNA reads TGTGCCATCAGTGAGAGGGTAGCGGGGGTTGAGCAGTACTTC. Amino acid sequence: CAISERVAGVEQYF.

The chain links TRBV10-3 to TRBJ2-7; 7 nucleotides match TRBD2. Germline V lookup: CDR1 ENHRY, CDR2 SYGVKD. The CDR3 covers 17 residues. J gave up 0 bases and V 3 bases, and 11 bases lay outside the gene matches. CDR3 amino acids: CAISEIYWGLPSYEQYF. In nucleotides, the CDR3 is TGTGCCATCAGTGAAATTTATTGGGGACTACCCTCCTACGAGCAGTACTTC.

This chain joins TRBV10-1 and TRBJ2-7; D possibly corresponds to TRBD1 (5 bases). Trimming pared 6 bases from V and 2 bases from J, leaving 14 bases between. Germline V gene sequence: CDR1 WNHNN, CDR2 SYGVQD (reference sequence). This CDR3 is 14 amino acids long. This CDR3 reads CASSDGHFTYEQYF. The CDR3, as DNA: TGCGCCAGCAGCGATGGACATTTTACCTACGAGCAGTACTTC.

This chain links TRBV7-8 with TRBJ2-5, with TRBD2 matching 7 bases. Germline CDR1 is SGHVS and CDR2 is FQNEAQ. The trim removed 1 base at V and 7 bases at J, leaving 6 bases unmatched. There are 14 residues in the CDR3. The CDR3: CASSLVGGYGTQYF. For the CDR3, the DNA is TGTGCCAGCAGCTTAGTGGGGGGGTACGGGACCCAGTACTTC.

J is TRBJ1-6 and V is TRBV28; 12 bases are a match to TRBD1. Unmatched junction bases numbered 9, after V lost 5 bases and J lost 10 bases. The CDR3 is 16 amino acids. Germline V CDR1 and CDR2: MDHEN, SYDVKM. CDR3 nucleotide sequence: TGTGCCAGCAGTCTCGAGGGGACAGGGGGCGGATCACCCCTCCACTTT. Protein: CASSLEGTGGGSPLHF. Using reference TRBV28 and TRBJ1-6 for the parts outside the CDR3, the full variable domain is DVKVTQSSRYLVKRTGEKVFLECVQDMDHENMFWYRQDPGLGLRLIYFSYDVKMKEKGDIPEGYSVSREKKERFSLILESASTNQTSMYLCASSLEGTGGGSPLHFGNGTRLTVT.

The chain links TRBV13 to TRBJ2-5; 11 positions agree with TRBD2. V trimming: 4 bases; J trimming: 0 bases; junction bases outside the gene matches: 7. The CDR3 length is 17 residues. Germline loops: CDR1 PRHDT, CDR2 FYEKMQ (reference sequence). DNA of the CDR3: TGTGCCAGCAGCTCCACTAGCGGGGGTCTGTACCAAGAGACCCAGTACTTC. It yields the protein CASSSTSGGLYQETQYF.

The chain links TRBV19 to TRBJ2-3, with 13 bases fitting TRBD2. V shed 3 bases and J 2 bases; nucleotides not matched to a gene: 8. CDR1 is LNHDA and CDR2 is SQIVND in the germline V gene (reference sequence). The CDR3 is 18 residues long. The CDR3: CASSMVLAGGRDTDTQYF. The CDR3 DNA reads as TGTGCCAGTAGTATGGTACTAGCGGGGGGGCGGGACACAGATACGCAGTATTTT.

The V call is TRBV5-1, the J call TRBJ2-7, with 9 bases that match TRBD2. Germline CDR1 is SGHRS and CDR2 is YFSETQ. The CDR3 runs to 14 residues. The junction had 6 bases not matched to a gene; V was cut back by 4 bases and J by 4 bases. This CDR3 is CASSEGSGSYEQYF. The CDR3 nucleotides read TGCGCCAGCAGCGAAGGTAGCGGGAGTTACGAGCAGTACTTC.

V gene TRBV4-1 combines with J gene TRBJ1-1, with D uncertain. V was clipped by 4 bases and J by 0 bases, with 12 bases between them. Per germline, CDR1 MGHRA and CDR2 YSYEKL. The CDR3 has 15 residues. In DNA, the CDR3 is TGCGCCAGCAGCCCGCTTGACGGTCTGAACACTGAAGCTTTCTTT. Protein sequence: CASSPLDGLNTEAFF.

In its sample, this clone was seen a few times. Other nucleotide sequences in the sample specify the same CDR3. This chain joins TRBV7-9 and TRBJ2-7; 8 positions agree with TRBD1. The CDR3 totals 12 residues. Germline V CDR1 and CDR2: SEHNR, FQNEAQ (reference sequence). V lost 5 bases and J lost 6; bases outside the gene matches: 3. The CDR3 nucleotides read TGTGCCAGCAGCCCGACAGGGGTCGAGCAGTACTTC. Translating gives CASSPTGVEQYF.

About this clone: Additional DNA sequences in this sample encode the identical CDR3. This chain connects TRBV6-5 to TRBJ1-3; D remains ambiguous. Germline V lookup: CDR1 MNHEY, CDR2 SVGAGI. The CDR3 spans 13 residues. V lost 0 bases, J lost 4 bases, and 4 bases lay in between. The CDR3 DNA reads as TGTGCCAGCAGTTACTCGGAAGGAAACACCATATATTTT. This codes for CASSYSEGNTIYF.

The chain uses TRBV13 and TRBJ2-7; D unclear. The germline CDR1 and CDR2 sequences are PRHDT and FYEKMQ (reference sequence). The V gene lost 1 base and the J gene lost 2 bases, with 15 bases spanning the gap. CDR3 size: 16 residues. The CDR3 DNA sequence: TGTGCCAGCAGCTTAGCAATGGGCCTGGGCGCCTACGAGCAGTACTTC. Translated: CASSLAMGLGAYEQYF.

This clone was picked up one time. The V call is TRBV7-2, the J call TRBJ1-5; TRBD1 might be the D (5 bases). Germline V gene data show CDR1 as SGHTA and CDR2 as FQGNSA. V was cut by 1 base and J by 3 bases, with 13 bases left in between. This CDR3 comprises 16 residues. The CDR3 DNA is TGTGCCAGCAGCTTAGAGTTAGGAGGGGTCAATCAGCCCCAGCATTTT. Protein sequence: CASSLELGGVNQPQHF.

The sample holds one count of this clone. The genes are TRBV5-4 and TRBJ2-7; a weak D match, TRBD2 (6 bases). CDR1 and CDR2 (germline): SGHNT, YYREEE (reference sequence). This CDR3 region has 16 residues. V lost 1 base to trimming and J lost 0 bases, with 14 bases between them. For the CDR3, the DNA is TGTGCCAGCAGCTTGTATCGCGGGGTTAGCTCCTACGAGCAGTACTTC. It encodes CASSLYRGVSSYEQYF.

About this clone: In the same sample, other DNA sequences code for this CDR3. The chain uses TRBV5-6 and TRBJ2-3; D ambiguous. This CDR3 is 14 amino acids long. Trimming left V 0 bases short and J 0 bases short, with 5 bases between. The germline V gene has CDR1 SGHDT and CDR2 YYEEEE. CDR3 amino acids: CASSLGVSTDTQYF. In nucleotides, the CDR3 is TGTGCCAGCAGCTTGGGAGTGAGCACAGATACGCAGTATTTT.

The rearrangement links TRBV6-1 to TRBJ2-5, with no clear D. Trimming pared 7 bases from V and 4 bases from J, leaving 4 bases between. The CDR3 totals 10 residues. Per the germline V gene, CDR1 is MNHNS and CDR2 is SASEGT. Here the CDR3 reads CASKRETQYF. CDR3 in DNA: TGTGCCAGCAAAAGAGAGACCCAGTACTTC.

This sequence joins TRBV6-5 and TRBJ1-4, with 7 bases aligning to TRBD1. This CDR3 has 13 residues. Germline values: CDR1 MNHEY, CDR2 SVGAGI. V shed 4 bases, J shed 8 bases, and the junction held 4 bases outside the gene matches. As DNA, the CDR3 is TGTGCCAGCAGTTTCGTGACAGGGGAAAAACTGTTTTTT. This translates into CASSFVTGEKLFF.

The rearrangement links TRBV19 to TRBJ2-7; D unresolved. The ends were cut back, 5 bases at V and 0 bases at J, with 11 bases in the middle. The CDR3 has 14 residues. Per germline, CDR1 LNHDA and CDR2 SQIVND (reference sequence). This chain's CDR3 is CASSLTHSSYEQYF. As DNA, the CDR3 is TGTGCCAGTAGTCTAACGCATAGCTCCTACGAGCAGTACTTC.

This rearrangement joins TRBV27 to TRBJ2-7; TRBD1 is a possible D gene (6 bases). V lost 4 bases to trimming and J lost 3 bases, with 10 bases between them. The V gene's germline CDR1 is MNHEY and CDR2 SMNVEV (reference sequence). The CDR3 sequence is 13 residues long. CDR3 amino acids: CASSSQGFYEQYF. The CDR3 DNA follows: TGTGCCAGCAGTTCACAGGGTTTCTACGAGCAGTACTTC.

The rearrangement links TRBV4-1 to TRBJ1-6; D gene ambiguous. The germline V and J ends were trimmed by 8 bases and 5 bases, with 13 bases remaining between them. This CDR3 spans 14 amino acids. CDR1 is MGHRA, CDR2 YSYEKL, per germline. CDR3 DNA: TGCGCCAGCCGCCCAAGGGATGATAATTCACCCCTCCACTTT. This encodes CASRPRDDNSPLHF.

The rearrangement links TRBV4-1 to TRBJ1-6, with TRBD1 matching 7 bases. V lost 1 base, J lost 11 bases, and 14 bases stayed unmatched. The CDR3 sequence is 17 residues long. The V gene's germline CDR1 is MGHRA and CDR2 YSYEKL. DNA for the CDR3: TGCGCCAGCAGCCAAGTATGGACAGGCCCTTGGGTGACACCCCTCCACTTT. Translation: CASSQVWTGPWVTPLHF.

This chain links TRBV27 with TRBJ2-7; 7 positions match TRBD2. The V segment lost 5 bases and the J segment 2 bases; nucleotides outside the gene matches: 15. This CDR3 is 17 amino acids long. Germline V gene lookup returns CDR1 MNHEY and CDR2 SMNVEV (reference sequence). Here the CDR3 reads CASSPIEVMGGTYEQYF. CDR3 DNA sequence: TGTGCCAGCAGTCCCATCGAAGTTATGGGAGGGACCTACGAGCAGTACTTC.

This clone turned up a few times. The chain employs TRBV11-2 and TRBJ1-5, with a possible D match to TRBD1 (6 bases). Trimming shortened V by 3 bases and J by 5 bases, and 8 bases separated the two germline ends. The germline V gene has CDR1 SGHAT and CDR2 FQNNGV. This CDR3 is built from 13 residues. The chain's CDR3 is CASSFSGDQPQHF. The DNA for the CDR3 is TGTGCCAGCAGCTTCTCAGGGGATCAGCCCCAGCATTTT.